These 10 T cell receptor beta chains came from one sample sequenced in a study of cytomegalovirus exposure and HLA in healthy donors (dated by TCRdb to 2016 to 2017). The library was built by means of the immunoSEQ multiplex PCR assay. Here the immuneACCESS table is served through TCRdb, limited to in-frame sequences with V and J called. Missing clones are a known gap in these copies; in checked studies unresolved V genes cover under half, and the rest lacks a known reason. The sample table records about 350,000 clones; about nine tenths of these occur just once. Roughly 1.2% of the sample lies in the top ten. The sequenced sample was PBMCs. Every receptor here comes from a woman aged 25 to 39 in good health and CMV-seropositive.

For the CDR3, the DNA is TGCGCCAGCAGCCAAGTTATTCGGACAGTATATGGCTACACCTTC. Its protein product is CASSQVIRTVYGYTF. This chain connects TRBV4-1 to TRBJ1-2; TRBD1 might be the D (6 bases). CDR1 and CDR2 from the germline V gene are MGHRA and YSYEKL. This CDR3 spans 15 amino acids. Trimming left V 1 base short and J 5 bases short, with 14 bases between.

The chain is built from TRBV7-2 and TRBJ2-1; D call uncertain. V shed 3 bases and J shed 9 bases, with 6 bases lying between them. This CDR3 has 11 residues. CDR1 and CDR2 from the germline V gene are SGHTA and FQGNSA. The CDR3 is CASSFVGEQFF. The CDR3 DNA is TGTGCCAGCAGCTTCGTGGGTGAGCAGTTCTTC.

CDR3 coding DNA: TGCAGCGTAGCGACAGTGAACTCCTACGAGCAGTACTTC. Translation: CSVATVNSYEQYF. The V and J genes are TRBV29-1 and TRBJ2-7, with D perhaps matching TRBD1 (5 bases). The CDR3 is made up of 13 amino acids. V was cut by 6 bases and J by 0 bases, with 12 bases left in between. The germline V gene encodes CDR1 SQVTM and CDR2 ANQGSEA.

In nucleotides, the CDR3 is TGCAGCCCCGCTAGCTACAATGAGCAGTTCTTC. Residues: CSPASYNEQFF. The chain carries TRBV29-1 and TRBJ2-1; D not certain. V lost 8 bases and J 3 bases, leaving 8 bases between the germline ends. Germline-derived CDR1 and CDR2 are SQVTM and ANQGSEA. This CDR3 has 11 residues.

The chain uses TRBV5-1 and TRBJ1-2; D is undetermined. Germline V gene lookup returns CDR1 SGHRS and CDR2 YFSETQ. V was trimmed by 4 bases and J by 3 bases, leaving 16 bases between them. The CDR3 has 15 amino acids. The CDR3 protein is CASSPETGTYYGYTF. The CDR3, as DNA: TGCGCCAGCAGCCCAGAGACGGGTACCTACTATGGCTACACCTTC.

The genes are TRBV6-6 and TRBJ2-7; D may be TRBD1 or TRBD2 (7 bases each). V gave up 7 bases and J gave up 3 bases, with 16 bases separating them. CDR1 is MNHNY and CDR2 is SVGAGI in the germline V gene (reference sequence). The CDR3 consists of 14 residues. This CDR3 reads CASTQGGVVYEQYF. The CDR3 DNA reads TGTGCCAGCACCCAGGGGGGGGTGGTCTACGAGCAGTACTTC.

About this clone itself: Other DNA sequences from this sample encode an identical CDR3 as well. This chain links TRBV28 with TRBJ2-7; 7 bases align to TRBD1. This CDR3 has 12 amino acids. V dropped 11 bases and J dropped 1; count of bases not matched to a gene: 5. Germline CDR1 reads MDHEN; CDR2 reads SYDVKM. The CDR3 DNA reads as TGTGCCTCCGGGACAGCATCCTACGAGCAGTACTTC. It codes for CASGTASYEQYF.

The CDR3 DNA sequence: TGTGCCAGCAGCCACGACGGGGCGCAGGGGCAGCCCCAGCATTTT. It is translated as CASSHDGAQGQPQHF. The rearrangement links TRBV7-9 to TRBJ1-5, with TRBD1 as a possible D gene (6 bases). Trimming pared 5 bases from V and 7 bases from J, leaving 18 bases between. The V gene's germline CDR1 is SEHNR and CDR2 FQNEAQ (reference sequence). The CDR3 contains 15 residues.

V is TRBV9 and J is TRBJ1-6; D might be TRBD1 (5 bases). CDR3 length: 15 residues. Deletions cut 3 bases from V and 7 bases from J, with 14 bases between. Germline V gene lookup returns CDR1 SGDLS and CDR2 YYNGEE. The chain's CDR3 is CASSGTGAENSPLHF. CDR3 bases: TGTGCCAGCAGCGGTACCGGGGCTGAAAATTCACCCCTCCACTTT.

This chain links TRBV19 with TRBJ2-7, with D unclear. Trimming removed 1 base at V and 1 base at J, with 8 bases between. The CDR3 length is 14 residues. From germline, CDR1 is LNHDA and CDR2 SQIVND (reference sequence). The CDR3 loop is CASSIVGRSYEQYF. The DNA of the CDR3 is TGTGCCAGTAGTATAGTAGGCCGATCCTACGAGCAGTACTTC.